One sample yielded the 26 T cell receptor beta chains listed below, sequenced in a study of cytomegalovirus exposure and HLA in healthy donors. PCR employed 60 Vbeta and 13 Jbeta primers. Profiled with immunoSEQ multiplex PCR; TCRdb holds only in-frame clones, not every one. The sample carries 130,000 or so clones, around 80% recorded once. Specimen: PBMCs. These receptors were collected from a man in his thirties or forties in good health and CMV-seronegative.

The J gene is TRBJ2-1, the V gene TRBV7-9, with 8 nucleotides matching TRBD2. Germline CDR1 SEHNR, CDR2 FQNEAQ (reference sequence). V gave up 3 bases and J gave up 7 bases; unmatched junction bases: 5. This CDR3 has 14 amino acids. CDR3 nucleotide sequence: TGTGCCAGCAGCTTCTCGGGACTAGGGAATGAGCAGTTCTTC. Translated: CASSFSGLGNEQFF.

The chain recombines TRBV27 with TRBJ1-1; D remains unclear. This CDR3 contains 15 residues. V was pared by 3 bases and J by 1 base, with 12 bases between. Germline CDR1 is MNHEY and CDR2 is SMNVEV (reference sequence). CDR3 protein: CASSFGIDSNTEAFF. The DNA for the CDR3 is TGTGCCAGCAGTTTCGGGATTGACTCGAACACTGAAGCTTTCTTT.

The chain combines TRBV9 with TRBJ1-6, with TRBD1 matching over 9 bases. CDR1 is SGDLS and CDR2 is YYNGEE in the germline V gene. The CDR3 is 15 amino acids. V lost 0 bases to trimming and J lost 7 bases; unmatched junction nucleotides: 2. The CDR3 DNA is TGTGCCAGCAGCGTAGCGGGACAGGGAAATTCACCCCTCCACTTT. This translates into CASSVAGQGNSPLHF.

This clone has just one count. The J gene is TRBJ2-7, the V gene TRBV18; 8 bases match TRBD1. V shed 3 bases, J shed 3 bases, and the junction held 7 bases outside the gene matches. This CDR3 contains 15 residues. Germline assignment: CDR1 KGHSH and CDR2 LQKENI. In DNA, the CDR3 is TGTGCCAGCTCACCTCGACAGGGGACCTACTACGAGCAGTACTTC. Translated, it gives CASSPRQGTYYEQYF.

This clone has a handful of counts. The rearrangement joins TRBV7-3 to TRBJ1-3; no definite D call. The V end was cut by 1 base, the J end by 1 base, with 5 bases between. The germline V gene encodes CDR1 SGHTA and CDR2 FQGTGA. The CDR3 has 14 residues. The CDR3 nucleotides are TGTGCCAGCAGCTTAATCCCGTCTGGAAACACCATATATTTT. Translated, it gives CASSLIPSGNTIYF.

This chain uses TRBV5-1 with TRBJ2-4; 8 bases line up with TRBD2. The CDR3 runs 20 residues. The V segment lost 0 bases and the J segment 1 base; nucleotides outside the gene matches: 15. Germline assignment: CDR1 SGHRS and CDR2 YFSETQ. CDR3 loop: CASSLGQPGLGGEAKNIQYF. The CDR3 DNA reads TGCGCCAGCAGCTTGGGCCAACCGGGACTCGGGGGGGAGGCCAAAAACATTCAGTACTTC.

CDR3 residues: CSARVGLEQFF. CDR3 DNA: TGCAGTGCTAGGGTGGGCCTTGAGCAGTTCTTC. The rearrangement links TRBV20-1 to TRBJ2-1; no clear D gene. The CDR3 contains 11 residues. V was pared by 3 bases and J by 9 bases, with 9 bases between. The germline V gene has CDR1 DFQATT and CDR2 SNEGSKA (reference sequence).

In this sample, this clone turned up a few times. This sequence is one base from a far larger clone and is likely a read error. The rearrangement joins TRBV19 to TRBJ1-1, with D possibly matching TRBD1 (6 bases). The CDR3 totals 12 residues. Looked up from germline, CDR1 is LNHDA and CDR2 is SQIVND (reference sequence). CDR3 loop: CTSVQGATEAFF. Written as DNA, the CDR3 is TGTACCAGCGTACAGGGAGCGACTGAAGCTTTCTTT.

This clone showed up just once. The chain is built from TRBV5-1 and TRBJ1-5; D possibly corresponds to TRBD1 (5 bases). Deletions cut 3 bases from V and 5 bases from J, with 12 bases between. Per the germline V gene, CDR1 is SGHRS and CDR2 is YFSETQ. This CDR3 comprises 14 residues. In DNA, the CDR3 is TGCGCCAGCAGCTCGGGACTCATGGATCAGCCCCAGCATTTT. Protein: CASSSGLMDQPQHF. Full variable domain (rest looked up from reference TRBV5-1 and TRBJ1-5): KAGVTQTPRYLIKTRGQQVTLSCSPISGHRSVSWYQQTPGQGLQFLFEYFSETQRNKGNFPGRFSGRQFSNSRSEMNVSTLELGDSALYLCASSSGLMDQPQHFGDGTRLSIL.

A word on this clone: Distinct nucleotide sequences in the sample also encode this CDR3. This chain joins TRBV6-5 and TRBJ2-7; weak D call: TRBD1 (5 bases). Trimming shortened V by 0 bases and J by 0 bases, and 9 bases separated the two germline ends. This CDR3 has 15 residues. The germline CDR1 and CDR2 sequences are MNHEY and SVGAGI. CDR3 DNA: TGTGCCAGCAGTTACTCGACAGCTTCCTCCTACGAGCAGTACTTC. Translation gives CASSYSTASSYEQYF.

This clone was seen once. V gene TRBV28 combines with J gene TRBJ1-6; D perhaps matches TRBD1 (5 bases). Trimming took off 3 bases at V and 7 bases at J, with 13 bases between the two ends. Germline CDR1 is MDHEN and CDR2 is SYDVKM. This CDR3 is built from 15 residues. The CDR3 nucleotides are TGTGCCAGCAGTTTGAGGCAGGGTTTCAATTCACCCCTCCACTTT. Translating it yields CASSLRQGFNSPLHF.

The chain recombines TRBV28 with TRBJ2-3; weak D call: TRBD2 (5 bases). The CDR3 has 15 residues. CDR1 and CDR2 from the germline V gene are MDHEN and SYDVKM. V was cut by 3 bases and J by 0 bases, with 10 bases left in between. The CDR3, as DNA: TGTGCCAGCAGTTTTTCAGGAGGTAGCACAGATACGCAGTATTTT. Translation: CASSFSGGSTDTQYF.

The chain recombines TRBV27 with TRBJ1-1, with a tentative D call TRBD1 (6 bases). The V end was cut by 3 bases, the J end by 0 bases, with 14 bases between. Per the germline V gene, CDR1 is MNHEY and CDR2 is SMNVEV (reference sequence). The CDR3 covers 16 residues. CDR3 sequence reads: CASSFMTGPMNTEAFF. In nucleotides, the CDR3 is TGTGCCAGCAGTTTTATGACAGGACCCATGAACACTGAAGCTTTCTTT.

The chain recombines TRBV6-1 with TRBJ2-2, with 10 nucleotides matching TRBD2. The V and J ends lost 11 bases and 5 bases, in that order; junction bases with no gene match: 11. The CDR3 extends over 15 amino acids. CDR1 and CDR2 (germline): MNHNS, SASEGT. The CDR3 DNA reads as TGTGCCGGGTTGTCAAGCGGGAGGGAAACCGGGGAGCTGTTTTTT. Translating it yields CAGLSSGRETGELFF.

The V gene is TRBV11-2, the J gene TRBJ2-2, with D maybe TRBD1 (5 bases). Germline V gene data show CDR1 as SGHAT and CDR2 as FQNNGV. V was clipped by 5 bases and J by 7 bases, with 14 bases between them. The CDR3 spans 14 residues. The CDR3 DNA follows: TGTGCCAGCAGCACCCAGGGCCATCTCGGGGAGCTGTTTTTT. Protein product: CASSTQGHLGELFF.

The chain uses TRBV29-1 and TRBJ1-1, with 9 bases that match TRBD1. Per germline, CDR1 SQVTM and CDR2 ANQGSEA. CDR3 length: 12 amino acids. Unmatched junction bases numbered 8, after V lost 4 bases and J lost 11 bases. CDR3 region: CSVVPGQGQAFF. CDR3 in DNA: TGCAGCGTTGTCCCGGGACAGGGACAGGCTTTCTTT.

V and J are TRBV7-2 and TRBJ1-1, with D possibly TRBD1 on 6 matching bases. This CDR3 is built from 17 residues. Germline V lookup: CDR1 SGHTA, CDR2 FQGNSA. Trimming cost V 2 bases and J 0 bases, with 16 bases left between them. The CDR3 is CASSLSPGQLMNTEAFF. The CDR3 coding sequence is TGTGCCAGCAGCTTATCACCGGGACAACTCATGAACACTGAAGCTTTCTTT.

This chain connects TRBV18 to TRBJ1-4, with D maybe TRBD1 (5 bases). This CDR3 comprises 14 residues. Germline loops: CDR1 KGHSH, CDR2 LQKENI. Trimming removed 3 bases from V and 4 bases from J, with 9 bases in between. DNA for the CDR3: TGTGCCAGCTCACCCCCGGGACTTAATGAAAAACTGTTTTTT. Its protein is CASSPPGLNEKLFF.

This chain links TRBV6-4 with TRBJ2-3; D perhaps matches TRBD2 (6 bases). The V and J ends lost 0 bases and 8 bases respectively, with 15 bases between them. The CDR3 consists of 15 residues. Germline-derived CDR1 and CDR2 are MRHNA and SNTAGT. Here the CDR3 reads CASSDSAGSSSTQYF. The CDR3 DNA is TGTGCCAGCAGTGACTCGGCGGGGAGCTCGAGTACGCAGTATTTT.

The chain couples TRBV29-1 to TRBJ2-2; 8 nucleotides match TRBD2. The J segment lost 6 bases and the V segment lost 7 bases, leaving 4 bases of the junction unmatched. The CDR3 sequence is 12 residues long. In germline, CDR1 is SQVTM, CDR2 ANQGSEA. The DNA for the CDR3 is TGCAGCGGCCGACTAGCGTCCGGGGAGCTGTTTTTT. It translates to CSGRLASGELFF.

This clone was counted a few times. J is TRBJ2-2 and V is TRBV18, with 14 bases identical to TRBD2. The CDR3 length is 15 residues. The V segment lost 6 bases and the J segment 6 bases; nucleotides outside the gene matches: 3. Germline CDR1 reads KGHSH; CDR2 reads LQKENI. The CDR3 region is CASSGLAGGAGELFF. The DNA for the CDR3 is TGTGCCAGCTCCGGACTAGCGGGAGGCGCCGGGGAGCTGTTTTTT.

The chain joins TRBV4-1 to TRBJ1-4; no definite D call. CDR1 and CDR2 (germline): MGHRA, YSYEKL. CDR3 length: 15 residues. Trimming shortened V by 1 base and J by 4 bases, and 10 bases separated the two germline ends. CDR3 nucleotide sequence: TGCGCCAGCAGCCAAGTGCCAGGAAGTAATGAAAAACTGTTTTTT. This sequence encodes CASSQVPGSNEKLFF.

J is TRBJ2-7 and V is TRBV7-6, with 8 bases that match TRBD1. The J segment lost 6 bases and the V segment lost 2 bases, leaving 6 bases of the junction unmatched. Germline-derived CDR1 and CDR2 are SGHVS and FNYEAQ. The length of the CDR3 is 14 residues. CDR3 nucleotide sequence: TGTGCCAGCAGCTTATCAGGCAGGGGGCTCGAGCAGTACTTC. Its translation: CASSLSGRGLEQYF.

This rearrangement joins TRBV6-5 to TRBJ2-7, with TRBD2 as a possible D gene (6 bases). Per the germline V gene, CDR1 is MNHEY and CDR2 is SVGAGI. V dropped 6 bases and J dropped 9 bases, with 24 bases sitting between them. This CDR3 is 15 amino acids long. Written as DNA, the CDR3 is TGTGCCAGCAGACACACCGGGACGGGCTCAGCGGGGCAGTACTTC. Translated, it gives CASRHTGTGSAGQYF.

The chain links TRBV4-2 to TRBJ2-7, with TRBD2 matching over 10 bases. V lost 0 bases, J lost 4 bases, and 0 bases stayed unmatched. This CDR3 is built from 14 residues. Germline V gene lookup returns CDR1 LGHNA and CDR2 YNFKEQ. The chain's CDR3 is CASSQETSGYEQYF. The CDR3 nucleotides read TGTGCCAGCAGCCAAGAGACTAGCGGGTACGAGCAGTACTTC.

The DNA of the CDR3 is TGCAGCGTTGAAGGGACCAGGGGTACTGGAAACACCATATATTTT. Translation: CSVEGTRGTGNTIYF. This chain connects TRBV29-1 to TRBJ1-3; tentatively, D is TRBD1 (6 bases). The CDR3 is 15 amino acids. V was trimmed by 1 base and J by 2 bases, leaving 12 bases between them. Germline V gives CDR1 SQVTM, CDR2 ANQGSEA. Full variable domain (rest looked up from reference TRBV29-1 and TRBJ1-3): SAVISQKPSRDICQRGTSLTIQCQVDSQVTMMFWYRQQPGQSLTLIATANQGSEATYESGFVIDKFPISRPNLTFSTLTVSNMSPEDSSIYLCSVEGTRGTGNTIYFGEGSWLTVV.